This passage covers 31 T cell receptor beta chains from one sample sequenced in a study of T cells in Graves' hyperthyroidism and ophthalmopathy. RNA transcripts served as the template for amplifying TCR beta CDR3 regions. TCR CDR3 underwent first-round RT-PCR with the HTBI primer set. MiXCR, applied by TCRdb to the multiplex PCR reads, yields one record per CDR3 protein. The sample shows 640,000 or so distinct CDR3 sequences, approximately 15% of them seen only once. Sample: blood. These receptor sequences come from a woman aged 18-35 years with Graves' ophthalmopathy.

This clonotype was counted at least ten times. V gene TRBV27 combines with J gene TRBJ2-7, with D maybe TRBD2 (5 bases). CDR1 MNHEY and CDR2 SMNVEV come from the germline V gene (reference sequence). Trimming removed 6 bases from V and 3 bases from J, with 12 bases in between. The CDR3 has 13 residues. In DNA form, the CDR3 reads TGTGCCAGCAGCCGCACTAGATACTACGAGCAGTACTTC. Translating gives CASSRTRYYEQYF.

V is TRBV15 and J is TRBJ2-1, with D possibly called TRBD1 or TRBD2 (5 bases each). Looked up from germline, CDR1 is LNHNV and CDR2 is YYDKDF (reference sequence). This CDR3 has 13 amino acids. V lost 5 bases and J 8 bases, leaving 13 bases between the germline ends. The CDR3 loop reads CATSDSGAYEQFF. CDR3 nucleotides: TGTGCCACCAGCGATTCCGGGGCATATGAGCAGTTCTTC.

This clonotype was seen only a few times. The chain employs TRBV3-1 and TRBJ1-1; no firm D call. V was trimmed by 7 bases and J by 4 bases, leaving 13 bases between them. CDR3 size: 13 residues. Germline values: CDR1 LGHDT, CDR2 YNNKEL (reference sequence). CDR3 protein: CASIQGGPTEAFF. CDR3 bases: TGTGCCAGCATTCAAGGCGGGCCCACTGAAGCTTTCTTT.

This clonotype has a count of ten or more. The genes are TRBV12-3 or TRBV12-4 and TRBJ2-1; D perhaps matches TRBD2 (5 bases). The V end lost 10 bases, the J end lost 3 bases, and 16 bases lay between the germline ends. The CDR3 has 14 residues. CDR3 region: CATEEANLYNEQFF. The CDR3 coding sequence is TGTGCCACAGAGGAGGCTAACCTCTACAATGAGCAGTTCTTC.

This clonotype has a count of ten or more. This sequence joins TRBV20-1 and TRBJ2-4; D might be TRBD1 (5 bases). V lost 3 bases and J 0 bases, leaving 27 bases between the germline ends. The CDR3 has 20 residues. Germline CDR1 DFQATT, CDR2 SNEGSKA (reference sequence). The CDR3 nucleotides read TGCAGTGCTAGGGGCCCTTCAGGGTCTCCGCATATTATAGCCAAAAACATTCAGTACTTC. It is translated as CSARGPSGSPHIIAKNIQYF.

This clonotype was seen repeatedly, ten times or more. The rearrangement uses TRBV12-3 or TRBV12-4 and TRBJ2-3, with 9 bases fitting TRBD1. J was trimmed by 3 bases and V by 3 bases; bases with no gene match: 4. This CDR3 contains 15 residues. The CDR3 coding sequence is TGTGCCAGCAGTTTTTGGACAGGGGTGACAGATACGCAGTATTTT. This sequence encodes CASSFWTGVTDTQYF.

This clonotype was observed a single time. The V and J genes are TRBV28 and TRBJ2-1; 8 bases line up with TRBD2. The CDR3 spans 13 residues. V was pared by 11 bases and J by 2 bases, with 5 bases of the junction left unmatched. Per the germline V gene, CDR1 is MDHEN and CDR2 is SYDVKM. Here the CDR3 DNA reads TGTGCCCCACGGGGGGGGGCCTACAATGAGCAGTTCTTC. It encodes CAPRGGAYNEQFF.

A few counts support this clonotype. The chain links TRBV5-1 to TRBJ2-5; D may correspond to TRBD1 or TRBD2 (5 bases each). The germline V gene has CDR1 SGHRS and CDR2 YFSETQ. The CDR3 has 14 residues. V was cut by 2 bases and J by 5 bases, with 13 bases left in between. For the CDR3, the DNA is TGCGCCAGCAGCTTACTAGGGGAAAGGGAGACCCAGTACTTC. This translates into CASSLLGERETQYF.

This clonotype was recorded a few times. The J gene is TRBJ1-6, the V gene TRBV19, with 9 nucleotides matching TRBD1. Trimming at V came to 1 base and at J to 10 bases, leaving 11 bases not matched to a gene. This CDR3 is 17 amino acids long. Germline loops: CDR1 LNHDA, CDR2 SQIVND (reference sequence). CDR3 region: CASSIAPGQGSGSPLHF. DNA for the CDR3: TGTGCCAGTAGTATAGCCCCAGGACAGGGGTCAGGATCACCCCTCCACTTT.

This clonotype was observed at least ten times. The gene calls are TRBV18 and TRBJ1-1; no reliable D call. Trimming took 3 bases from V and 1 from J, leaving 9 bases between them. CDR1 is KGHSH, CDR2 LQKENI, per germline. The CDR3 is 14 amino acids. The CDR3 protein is CASSPVEANTEAFF. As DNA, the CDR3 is TGTGCCAGCTCACCCGTCGAGGCGAACACTGAAGCTTTCTTT.

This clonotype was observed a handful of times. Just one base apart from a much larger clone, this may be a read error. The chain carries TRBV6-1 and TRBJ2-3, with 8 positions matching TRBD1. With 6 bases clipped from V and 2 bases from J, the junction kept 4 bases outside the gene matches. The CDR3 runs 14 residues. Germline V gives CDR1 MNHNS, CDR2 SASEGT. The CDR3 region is CASRATGVTDTQYF. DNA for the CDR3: TGTGCCAGCAGGGCGACAGGGGTCACAGATACGCAGTATTTT.

For the CDR3, the DNA is TGTGCCAGTAGTATCCGACAGGGGAAAAGCAATCAGCCCCAGCATTTT. It encodes CASSIRQGKSNQPQHF. The chain couples TRBV19 to TRBJ1-5; 8 bases fit TRBD1. Germline CDR1 and CDR2: LNHDA and SQIVND (reference sequence). Trimming cost V 3 bases and J 1 base; bases outside gene matches: 5. The CDR3 length is 16 residues.

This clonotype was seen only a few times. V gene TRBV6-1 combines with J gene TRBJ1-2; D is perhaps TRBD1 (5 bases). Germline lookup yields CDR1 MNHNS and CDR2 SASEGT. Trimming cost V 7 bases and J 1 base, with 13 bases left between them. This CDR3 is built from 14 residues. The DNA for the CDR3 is TGTGCCAGCAACCAAGGGACGAGTAACTATGGCTACACCTTC. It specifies CASNQGTSNYGYTF.

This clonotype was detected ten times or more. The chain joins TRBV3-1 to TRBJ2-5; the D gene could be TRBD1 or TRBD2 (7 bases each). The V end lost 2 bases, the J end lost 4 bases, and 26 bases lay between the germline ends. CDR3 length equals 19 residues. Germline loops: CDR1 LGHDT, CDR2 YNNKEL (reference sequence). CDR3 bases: TGTGCCAGCAGCCAACTCACGGGGGGACAGACCCAACCCGGAGAGACCCAGTACTTC. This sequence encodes CASSQLTGGQTQPGETQYF.

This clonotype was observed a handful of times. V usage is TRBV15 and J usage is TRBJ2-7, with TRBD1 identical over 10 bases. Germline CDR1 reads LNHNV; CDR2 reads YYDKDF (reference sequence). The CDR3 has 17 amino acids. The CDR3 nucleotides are TGTTACATTGGGCCCAGCAGAAGGGACAGGGGACGCTACGAGCAGTACTTC. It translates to CYIGPSRRDRGRYEQYF. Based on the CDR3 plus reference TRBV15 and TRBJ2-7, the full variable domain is DAMVIQNPRYQVTQFGKPVTLSCSQTLNHNVMYWYQQKSSQAPKLLFHYYDKDFNNEADTPDNFQSRRPNTSFCFLDIRSPGLGDTAMYLCYIGPSRRDRGRYEQYFGPGTRLTVT.

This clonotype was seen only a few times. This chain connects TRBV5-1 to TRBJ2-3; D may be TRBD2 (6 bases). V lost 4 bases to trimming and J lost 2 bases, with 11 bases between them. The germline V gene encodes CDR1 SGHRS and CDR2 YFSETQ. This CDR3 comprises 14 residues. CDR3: CASSHGTSTDTQYF. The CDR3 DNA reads TGCGCCAGCAGCCATGGGACTTCCACAGATACGCAGTATTTT.

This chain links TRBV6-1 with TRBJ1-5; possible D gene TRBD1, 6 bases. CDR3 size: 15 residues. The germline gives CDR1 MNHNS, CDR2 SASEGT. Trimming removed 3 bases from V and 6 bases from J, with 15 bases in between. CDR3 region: CASSDGTTMGQPQHF. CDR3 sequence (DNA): TGTGCCAGCAGTGATGGGACAACCATGGGTCAGCCCCAGCATTTT.

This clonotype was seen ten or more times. CDR3 sequence: CASSFFDRDIHGELFF. CDR3 DNA sequence: TGTGCCAGCAGCTTCTTTGACAGGGATATTCACGGGGAGCTGTTTTTT. The chain employs TRBV7-2 and TRBJ2-2; 7 nucleotides agree with TRBD1. Germline lookup yields CDR1 SGHTA and CDR2 FQGNSA. V trimming: 3 bases; J trimming: 7 bases; junction bases outside the gene matches: 11. The length of the CDR3 is 16 residues.

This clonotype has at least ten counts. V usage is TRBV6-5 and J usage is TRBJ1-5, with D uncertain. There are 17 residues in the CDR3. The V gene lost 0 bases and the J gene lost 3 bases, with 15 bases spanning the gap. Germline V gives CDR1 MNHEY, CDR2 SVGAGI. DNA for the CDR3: TGTGCCAGCAGTTACTCGAGTGTTAGAGGGATCAATCAGCCCCAGCATTTT. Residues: CASSYSSVRGINQPQHF.

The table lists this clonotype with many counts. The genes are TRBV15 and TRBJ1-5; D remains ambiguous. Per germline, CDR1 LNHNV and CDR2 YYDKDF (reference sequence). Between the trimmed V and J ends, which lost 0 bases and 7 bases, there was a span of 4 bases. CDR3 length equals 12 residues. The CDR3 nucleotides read TGTGCCACCAGCAGAGATGGCCAGCCCCAGCATTTT. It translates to CATSRDGQPQHF.

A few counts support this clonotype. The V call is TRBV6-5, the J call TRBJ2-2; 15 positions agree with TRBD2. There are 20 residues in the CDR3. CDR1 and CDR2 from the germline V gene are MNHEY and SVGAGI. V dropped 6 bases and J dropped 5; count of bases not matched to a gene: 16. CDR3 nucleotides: TGTGCCAGCAGCCAAGAGCCTGGACTAGCGGGAGGGCGTAGGACCGGGGAGCTGTTTTTT. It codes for CASSQEPGLAGGRRTGELFF.

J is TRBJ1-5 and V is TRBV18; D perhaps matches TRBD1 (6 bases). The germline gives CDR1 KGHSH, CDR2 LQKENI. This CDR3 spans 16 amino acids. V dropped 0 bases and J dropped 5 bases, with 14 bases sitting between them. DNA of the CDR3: TGTGCCAGCTCACCACCGGCTGGGGGCCCCTATCAGCCCCAGCATTTT. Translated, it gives CASSPPAGGPYQPQHF.

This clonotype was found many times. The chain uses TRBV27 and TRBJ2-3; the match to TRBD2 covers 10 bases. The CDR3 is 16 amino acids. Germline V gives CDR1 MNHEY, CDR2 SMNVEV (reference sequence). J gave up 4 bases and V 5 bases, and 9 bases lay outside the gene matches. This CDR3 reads CASSPYLAGVPDTQYF. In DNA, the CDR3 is TGTGCCAGCAGTCCCTACCTAGCGGGAGTGCCAGATACGCAGTATTTT.

The CDR3 nucleotides are TGTGCCATCAGTGATGCGGGCTCTGGAAACACCATATATTTT. It yields the protein CAISDAGSGNTIYF. J is TRBJ1-3 and V is TRBV10-3; D remains unclear. V was clipped by 3 bases and J by 0 bases, with 6 bases between them. This CDR3 region has 14 residues. Germline-derived CDR1 and CDR2 are ENHRY and SYGVKD.

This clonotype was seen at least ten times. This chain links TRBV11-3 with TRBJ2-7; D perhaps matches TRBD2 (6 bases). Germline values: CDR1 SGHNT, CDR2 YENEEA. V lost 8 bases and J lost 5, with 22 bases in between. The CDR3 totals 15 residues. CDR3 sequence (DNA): TGTGCCAGCGGACGCTCGGCCGGGAGCCGGAACGAGCAGTACTTC. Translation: CASGRSAGSRNEQYF.

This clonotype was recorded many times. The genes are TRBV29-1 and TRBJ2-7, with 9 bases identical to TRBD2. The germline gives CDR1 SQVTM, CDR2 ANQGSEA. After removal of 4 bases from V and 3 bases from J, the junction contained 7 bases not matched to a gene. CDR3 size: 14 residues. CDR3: CSVALTSGSYEQYF. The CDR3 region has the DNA TGCAGCGTTGCCCTGACTAGCGGCAGCTACGAGCAGTACTTC.

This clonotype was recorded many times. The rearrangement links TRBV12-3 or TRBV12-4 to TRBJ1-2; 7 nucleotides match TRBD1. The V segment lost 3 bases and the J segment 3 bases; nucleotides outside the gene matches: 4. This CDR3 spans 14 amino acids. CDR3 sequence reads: CASSFLTGDYGYTF. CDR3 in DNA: TGTGCCAGCAGTTTCCTTACAGGGGACTATGGCTACACCTTC.

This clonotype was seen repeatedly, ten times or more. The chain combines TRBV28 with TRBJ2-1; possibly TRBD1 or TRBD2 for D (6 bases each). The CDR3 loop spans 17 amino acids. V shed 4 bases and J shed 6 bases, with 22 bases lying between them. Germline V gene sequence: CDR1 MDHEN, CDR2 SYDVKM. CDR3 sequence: CASSSLQGRLAGNEQFF. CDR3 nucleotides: TGTGCCAGCAGTTCTCTTCAGGGGAGGCTAGCAGGCAATGAGCAGTTCTTC.

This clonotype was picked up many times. The CDR3 nucleotides read TGTGCCAGCAGTTTATCAAAGGAAGCTTTCTTT. Translated, it gives CASSLSKEAFF. The chain combines TRBV12-3 or TRBV12-4 with TRBJ1-1, with D unresolved. V lost 2 bases and J lost 8, with 6 bases in between. This CDR3 comprises 11 residues.

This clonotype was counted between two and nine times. Here the CDR3 reads CASSPGSGHSNQPQHF. In DNA, the CDR3 is TGTGCCAGCTCACCAGGGTCAGGCCATAGCAATCAGCCCCAGCATTTT. The gene calls are TRBV18 and TRBJ1-5; D is unclear. The CDR3 length is 16 residues. Germline V CDR1 and CDR2: KGHSH, LQKENI. Trimming cost V 2 bases and J 0 bases, with 11 bases left between them.

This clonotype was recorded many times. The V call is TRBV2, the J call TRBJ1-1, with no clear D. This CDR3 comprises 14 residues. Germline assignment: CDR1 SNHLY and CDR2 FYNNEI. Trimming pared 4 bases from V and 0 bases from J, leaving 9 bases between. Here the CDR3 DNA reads TGTGCCAGCAGTGTTGGGTTCATGAACACTGAAGCTTTCTTT. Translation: CASSVGFMNTEAFF.